These 20 T cell receptor beta chains share one sample of origin, sequenced in a study of identical twins. One entry per CDR3 protein, called by TCRdb with MiXCR from the 5' RACE reads. This table holds under 300,000 distinct CDR3 sequences, about an eighth found once. Sequenced: memory (CD45RO+) T cells sorted from blood. These receptors were obtained from a woman aged 18-29 years in good health.

This clonotype was seen only a few times. The chain couples TRBV5-4 to TRBJ2-1, with D perhaps matching TRBD1 (5 bases). The CDR3 has 13 residues. Germline assignment: CDR1 SGHNT and CDR2 YYREEE (reference sequence). The V end was cut by 4 bases, the J end by 3 bases, with 8 bases between. The CDR3 nucleotides are TGTGCCAGCAGCCCAGGGATCTACAATGAGCAGTTCTTC. Its translation is CASSPGIYNEQFF.

This clonotype was picked up many times. The chain has TRBV27 and TRBJ2-5, with 7 bases identical to TRBD2. The CDR3 is made up of 13 amino acids. Per germline, CDR1 MNHEY and CDR2 SMNVEV (reference sequence). Trimming took 4 bases from V and 5 from J; bases not matched to a gene: 4. This CDR3 is CASSSGGGETQYF. The CDR3 DNA sequence: TGTGCCAGCAGTTCCGGGGGAGGGGAGACCCAGTACTTC.

This clonotype was observed a few times. The rearrangement links TRBV5-5 to TRBJ2-1, with D tentatively TRBD2 (5 bases). This CDR3 comprises 14 residues. V was cut by 2 bases and J by 5 bases, with 11 bases left in between. Germline loops: CDR1 SGHKS, CDR2 YYEKEE (reference sequence). The CDR3 spells CASSFWRLHNEQFF. The CDR3 DNA is TGTGCCAGCAGCTTCTGGAGGCTCCACAATGAGCAGTTCTTC.

The J gene is TRBJ2-1, the V gene TRBV4-1; a weak D match, TRBD2 (5 bases). Germline V CDR1 and CDR2: MGHRA, YSYEKL. Trimming removed 1 base at V and 10 bases at J, with 11 bases between. The length of the CDR3 is 13 residues. CDR3 loop: CASSQGHGMEQFF. CDR3 DNA sequence: TGCGCCAGCAGCCAAGGGCACGGGATGGAGCAGTTCTTC.

This clonotype was detected a few times. The V and J genes are TRBV11-2 and TRBJ2-1; TRBD2 matches 12 bases. From germline, CDR1 is SGHAT and CDR2 FQNNGV. V gave up 1 base and J gave up 8 bases; unmatched junction bases: 6. This CDR3 region has 16 residues. CDR3 region: CASSLAPSGGGYEQFF. As DNA, the CDR3 is TGTGCCAGCAGCTTAGCCCCTAGCGGGGGGGGATATGAGCAGTTCTTC.

This rearrangement joins TRBV18 to TRBJ1-2; D is unclear. This CDR3 has 13 residues. V lost 6 bases, J lost 2 bases, and 10 bases lay in between. The V gene's germline CDR1 is KGHSH and CDR2 LQKENI. CDR3: CASSVDMNYGYTF. DNA of the CDR3: TGTGCCAGCTCCGTAGACATGAACTATGGCTACACCTTC.

The chain combines TRBV7-7 with TRBJ2-7; 9 bases agree with TRBD1. The CDR3 has 15 residues. CDR1 SSHAT and CDR2 FNYEAQ come from the germline V gene (reference sequence). The trim removed 0 bases at V and 7 bases at J, leaving 7 bases unmatched. The CDR3: CASSLARTGDEEQYF. CDR3 coding DNA: TGTGCCAGCAGCTTAGCGAGGACAGGGGATGAAGAGCAGTACTTC.

This clonotype came up many times. J is TRBJ1-1 and V is TRBV27, with a possible D match to TRBD1 (6 bases). The V gene lost 8 bases and the J gene lost 8 bases, with 18 bases spanning the gap. Per germline, CDR1 MNHEY and CDR2 SMNVEV (reference sequence). The CDR3 is 13 residues long. In DNA, the CDR3 is TGTGCCAGCGCCCAAACAGGGACGCTGGAAGCTTTCTTT. Protein product: CASAQTGTLEAFF.

This clonotype was detected only a few times. The V and J genes are TRBV15 and TRBJ2-1; D unclear. The V end was cut by 8 bases, the J end by 4 bases, with 12 bases between. The CDR3 loop spans 13 amino acids. The germline V gene has CDR1 LNHNV and CDR2 YYDKDF (reference sequence). CDR3 coding DNA: TGTGCCACCTCCGTTTACCCTTACAATGAGCAGTTCTTC. Its translation is CATSVYPYNEQFF.

This clonotype was detected a few times. The V call is TRBV12-3 or TRBV12-4, the J call TRBJ2-7, with a possible D match to TRBD1 (5 bases). The CDR3 is made up of 15 amino acids. Trimming shortened V by 5 bases and J by 0 bases, and 14 bases separated the two germline ends. The CDR3 spells CASSRNRYSSYEQYF. DNA of the CDR3: TGTGCCAGCAGTAGGAACAGGTACAGCTCCTACGAGCAGTACTTC.

This clonotype was seen more than once but under ten times. The chain recombines TRBV18 with TRBJ2-1; 8 bases match TRBD2. CDR1 and CDR2 from the germline V gene are KGHSH and LQKENI. This CDR3 spans 15 amino acids. V was pared by 0 bases and J by 9 bases, with 7 bases of the junction left unmatched. CDR3 in amino acids: CASSPPSGRGIEQFF. The DNA for the CDR3 is TGTGCCAGCTCACCACCAAGCGGGAGAGGAATTGAGCAGTTCTTC. The full variable domain, completed using reference TRBV18 and TRBJ2-1, is NAGVMQNPRHLVRRRGQEARLRCSPMKGHSHVYWYRQLPEEGLKFMVYLQKENIIDESGMPKERFSAEFPKEGPSILRIQQVVRGDSAAYFCASSPPSGRGIEQFFGPGTRLTVL.

This clonotype appeared a few times. This chain links TRBV11-1 with TRBJ2-5; weak D call: TRBD2 (6 bases). The CDR3 is 16 residues long. The V gene's germline CDR1 is SGHAT and CDR2 FQDESV (reference sequence). Trimming took 3 bases from V and 3 from J, leaving 17 bases between them. The CDR3 bases are TGTGCCAGCAGCTTCGAACCTCCGGGACTGAAAGAGACCCAGTACTTC. This encodes CASSFEPPGLKETQYF.

The J gene is TRBJ2-1, the V gene TRBV20-1; tentatively, D is TRBD2 (5 bases). Germline CDR1 DFQATT, CDR2 SNEGSKA (reference sequence). The CDR3 runs to 13 residues. V dropped 6 bases and J dropped 4 bases, with 13 bases sitting between them. The CDR3 coding sequence is TGCAGTGCCTCGGGAACTACTTACAATGAGCAGTTCTTC. Its translation: CSASGTTYNEQFF.

About this clonotype itself: Mismatch with germline at one junction end may stem from a read error. The rearrangement uses TRBV15 and TRBJ2-5; 15 nucleotides line up with TRBD2. Germline V gene lookup returns CDR1 LNHNV and CDR2 YYDKDF (reference sequence). The CDR3 runs to 17 residues. The CDR3 DNA follows: TGTGCCACCAGCAGAGAAGGGACTAGCGGGGGGCAAGGGACCCAGTACTTC. Its protein is CATSREGTSGGQGTQYF.

V and J are TRBV29-1 and TRBJ1-2; 7 positions agree with TRBD1. The CDR3 runs to 15 residues. The germline CDR1 and CDR2 sequences are SQVTM and ANQGSEA. Unmatched junction bases numbered 19, after V lost 7 bases and J lost 8 bases. CDR3 coding DNA: TGCAGCGCTACCACCATGCCAGGCACAGGGGACGGCTACACCTTC. Its protein product is CSATTMPGTGDGYTF.

V and J are TRBV20-1 and TRBJ2-3; D is perhaps TRBD2 (6 bases). Germline-derived CDR1 and CDR2 are DFQATT and SNEGSKA (reference sequence). V was pared by 1 base and J by 0 bases, with 20 bases between. The CDR3 sequence is 18 residues long. CDR3 amino acids: CSARVLSGVAPSTDTQYF. The CDR3 nucleotides read TGCAGTGCTAGAGTTTTATCGGGGGTGGCACCTAGCACAGATACGCAGTATTTT.

The chain carries TRBV20-1 and TRBJ1-1; 7 positions match TRBD1. Looked up from germline, CDR1 is DFQATT and CDR2 is SNEGSKA (reference sequence). There are 10 residues in the CDR3. As DNA, the CDR3 is TGCAGCTCCGGGACAGAGGAAGCTTTCTTT. Its protein is CSSGTEEAFF.

This clonotype was recorded a few times. The chain recombines TRBV20-1 with TRBJ2-7; 11 positions match TRBD2. From germline, CDR1 is DFQATT and CDR2 SNEGSKA (reference sequence). This CDR3 region has 13 residues. The V and J ends lost 4 bases and 8 bases, in that order; junction bases with no gene match: 7. CDR3 DNA sequence: TGCAGTGCTATCACCGGGACTAGCGGCAAGCAGTACTTC. This gives the protein CSAITGTSGKQYF.

This clonotype has at least ten counts. The V call is TRBV5-6, the J call TRBJ2-2; TRBD2 might be the D (6 bases). From germline, CDR1 is SGHDT and CDR2 YYEEEE. Trimming cost V 1 base and J 5 bases, with 15 bases left between them. The CDR3 length is 16 residues. The CDR3 loop is CASSLRVAGTTGELFF. As DNA, the CDR3 is TGTGCCAGCAGCTTGAGGGTCGCGGGAACGACCGGGGAGCTGTTTTTT.

This clonotype was seen more than once but under ten times. The chain recombines TRBV5-5 with TRBJ2-7; D is perhaps TRBD1 (6 bases). Germline assignment: CDR1 SGHKS and CDR2 YYEKEE (reference sequence). This CDR3 is 13 amino acids long. The V end lost 4 bases, the J end lost 3 bases, and 11 bases lay between the germline ends. The CDR3 DNA reads as TGTGCCAGCAGCCACAGGGTCCTCTACGAGCAGTACTTC. As protein: CASSHRVLYEQYF.